The clone carrying this T cell receptor (beta chain) was detected only a few times. The antigen is unknown. Both 60 Vbeta primers and 13 Jbeta primers went into the PCR. Libraries were prepared by immunoSEQ multiplex PCR; TCRdb keeps only in-frame clonotypes and omits some of them. Of 210,000 or so clones listed, around 80% were seen once; the top ten hold 0.47%. V was clipped by 2 bases and J by 3 bases; unmatched bases: 10. The CDR3 loop spans 17 amino acids. Germline loops: CDR1 KGHSH, CDR2 LQKENI. These data come from a study of cytomegalovirus exposure and HLA in healthy donors. General observations from the study: Earlier analysis found most TCR beta V segments productive about 87% or about 30% of the time.

Sequencing was performed on PBMCs. This TCR derives from a boy aged 5-17 years in good health and CMV-seronegative. The V gene is TRBV18, the J gene TRBJ1-5; 7 bases agree with TRBD1. The CDR3 is CASSPSDRPSNNQPQHF. The CDR3 region has the DNA TGTGCCAGCTCACCATCGGACAGGCCTTCTAACAATCAGCCCCAGCATTTT.